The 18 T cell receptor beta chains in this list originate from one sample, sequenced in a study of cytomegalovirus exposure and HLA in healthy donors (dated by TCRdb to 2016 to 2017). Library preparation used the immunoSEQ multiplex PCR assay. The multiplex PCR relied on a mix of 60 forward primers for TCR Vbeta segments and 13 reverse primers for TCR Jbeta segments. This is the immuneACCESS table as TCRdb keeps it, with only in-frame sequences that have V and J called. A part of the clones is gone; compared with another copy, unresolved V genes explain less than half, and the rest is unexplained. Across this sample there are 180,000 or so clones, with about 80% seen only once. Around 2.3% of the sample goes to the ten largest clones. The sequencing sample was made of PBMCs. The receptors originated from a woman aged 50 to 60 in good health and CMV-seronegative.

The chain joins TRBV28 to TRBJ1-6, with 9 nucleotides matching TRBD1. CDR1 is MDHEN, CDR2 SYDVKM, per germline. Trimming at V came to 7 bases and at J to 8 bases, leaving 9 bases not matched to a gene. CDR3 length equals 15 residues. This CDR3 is CASTSPGTGYSPLHF. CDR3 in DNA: TGTGCCAGCACATCCCCCGGGACAGGGTATTCACCCCTCCACTTT.

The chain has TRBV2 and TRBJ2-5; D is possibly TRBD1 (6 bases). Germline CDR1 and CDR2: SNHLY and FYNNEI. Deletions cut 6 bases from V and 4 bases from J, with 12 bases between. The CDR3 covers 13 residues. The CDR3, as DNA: TGTGCCAGCAGCCGACAGGCCCTAGAGACCCAGTACTTC. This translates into CASSRQALETQYF.

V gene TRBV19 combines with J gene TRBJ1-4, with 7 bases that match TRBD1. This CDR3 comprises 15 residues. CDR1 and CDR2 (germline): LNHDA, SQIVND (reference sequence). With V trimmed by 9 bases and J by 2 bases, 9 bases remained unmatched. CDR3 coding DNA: TGTGCCAGCCAGACAGGGCTTGCGACTAATGAAAAACTGTTTTTT. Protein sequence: CASQTGLATNEKLFF.

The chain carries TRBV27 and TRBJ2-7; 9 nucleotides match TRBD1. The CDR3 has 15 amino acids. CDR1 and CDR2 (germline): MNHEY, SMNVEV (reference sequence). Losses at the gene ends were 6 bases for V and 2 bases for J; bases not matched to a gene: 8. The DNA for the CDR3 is TGTGCCAGCAGGCAAACAGGGGGCGCGACCTACGAGCAGTACTTC. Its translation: CASRQTGGATYEQYF.

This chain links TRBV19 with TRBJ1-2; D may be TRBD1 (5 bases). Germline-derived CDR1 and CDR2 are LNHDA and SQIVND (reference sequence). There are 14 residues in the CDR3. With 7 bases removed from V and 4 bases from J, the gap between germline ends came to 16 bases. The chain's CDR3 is CASIGTGGAYGYTF. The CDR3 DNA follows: TGTGCCAGTATCGGTACGGGCGGGGCCTATGGCTACACCTTC.

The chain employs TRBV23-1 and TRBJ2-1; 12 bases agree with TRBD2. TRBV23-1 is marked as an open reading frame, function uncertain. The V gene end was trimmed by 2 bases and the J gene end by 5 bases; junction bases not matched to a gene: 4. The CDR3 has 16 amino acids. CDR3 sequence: CASSQRSSGRDNEQFF. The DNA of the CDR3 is TGCGCCAGCAGTCAAAGATCTAGCGGGAGGGACAATGAGCAGTTCTTC.

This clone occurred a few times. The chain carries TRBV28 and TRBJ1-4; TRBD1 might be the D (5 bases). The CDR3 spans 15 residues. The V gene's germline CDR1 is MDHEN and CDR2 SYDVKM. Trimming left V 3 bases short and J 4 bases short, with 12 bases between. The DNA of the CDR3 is TGTGCCAGCAGTTTGGTCCAGGGAAATAATGAAAAACTGTTTTTT. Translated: CASSLVQGNNEKLFF. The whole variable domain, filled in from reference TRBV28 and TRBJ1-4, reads DVKVTQSSRYLVKRTGEKVFLECVQDMDHENMFWYRQDPGLGLRLIYFSYDVKMKEKGDIPEGYSVSREKKERFSLILESASTNQTSMYLCASSLVQGNNEKLFFGSGTQLSVL.

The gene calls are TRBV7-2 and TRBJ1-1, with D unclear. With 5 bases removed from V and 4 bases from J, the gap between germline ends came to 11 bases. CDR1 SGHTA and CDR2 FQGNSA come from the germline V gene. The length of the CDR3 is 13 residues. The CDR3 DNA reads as TGTGCCAGCAGCCCAGTCCAGGTCACTGAAGCTTTCTTT. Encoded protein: CASSPVQVTEAFF.

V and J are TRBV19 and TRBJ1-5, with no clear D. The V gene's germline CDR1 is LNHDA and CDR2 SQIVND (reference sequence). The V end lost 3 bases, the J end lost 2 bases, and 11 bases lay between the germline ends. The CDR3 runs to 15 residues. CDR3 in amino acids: CASSMETRGNQPQHF. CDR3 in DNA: TGTGCCAGTAGTATGGAAACCCGGGGCAATCAGCCCCAGCATTTT.

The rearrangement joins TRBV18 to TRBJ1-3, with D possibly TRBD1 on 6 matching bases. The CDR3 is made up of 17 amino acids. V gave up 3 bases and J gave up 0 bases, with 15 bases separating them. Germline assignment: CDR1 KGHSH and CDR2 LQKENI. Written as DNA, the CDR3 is TGTGCCAGCTCACCTCTCAGGGGAGGGGGCTCTGGAAACACCATATATTTT. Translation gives CASSPLRGGGSGNTIYF.

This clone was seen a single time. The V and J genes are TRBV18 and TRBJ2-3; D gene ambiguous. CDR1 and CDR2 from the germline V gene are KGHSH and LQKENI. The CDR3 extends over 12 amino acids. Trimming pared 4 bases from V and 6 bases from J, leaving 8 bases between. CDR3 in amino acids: CASSLNQDTQYF. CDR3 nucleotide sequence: TGTGCCAGCTCACTAAACCAGGATACGCAGTATTTT. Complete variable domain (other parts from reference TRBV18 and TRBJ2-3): NAGVMQNPRHLVRRRGQEARLRCSPMKGHSHVYWYRQLPEEGLKFMVYLQKENIIDESGMPKERFSAEFPKEGPSILRIQQVVRGDSAAYFCASSLNQDTQYFGPGTRLTVL.

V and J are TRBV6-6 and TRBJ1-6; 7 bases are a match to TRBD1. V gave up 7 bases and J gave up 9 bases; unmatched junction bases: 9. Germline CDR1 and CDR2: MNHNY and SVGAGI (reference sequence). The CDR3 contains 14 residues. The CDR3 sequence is CASTADSGGSPLHF. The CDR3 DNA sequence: TGTGCCAGCACCGCGGACTCAGGGGGTTCACCCCTCCACTTT.

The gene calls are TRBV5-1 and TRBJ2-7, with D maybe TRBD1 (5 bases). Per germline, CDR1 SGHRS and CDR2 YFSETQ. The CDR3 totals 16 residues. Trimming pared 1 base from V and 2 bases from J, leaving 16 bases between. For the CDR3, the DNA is TGCGCCAGCAGCTTGACCATGGGGCAACTCCCCTACGAGCAGTACTTC. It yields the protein CASSLTMGQLPYEQYF.

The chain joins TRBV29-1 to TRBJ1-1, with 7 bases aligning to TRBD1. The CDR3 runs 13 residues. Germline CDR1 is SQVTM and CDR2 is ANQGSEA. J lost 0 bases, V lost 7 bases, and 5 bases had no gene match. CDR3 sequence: CSAWGQLNTEAFF. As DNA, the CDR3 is TGCAGCGCCTGGGGACAGCTGAACACTGAAGCTTTCTTT.

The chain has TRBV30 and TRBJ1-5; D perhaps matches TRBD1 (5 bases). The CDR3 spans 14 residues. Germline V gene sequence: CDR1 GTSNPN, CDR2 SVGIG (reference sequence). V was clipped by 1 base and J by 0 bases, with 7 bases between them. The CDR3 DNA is TGTGCCTGGAGTGCGGACATTAGCAATCAGCCCCAGCATTTT. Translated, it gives CAWSADISNQPQHF.

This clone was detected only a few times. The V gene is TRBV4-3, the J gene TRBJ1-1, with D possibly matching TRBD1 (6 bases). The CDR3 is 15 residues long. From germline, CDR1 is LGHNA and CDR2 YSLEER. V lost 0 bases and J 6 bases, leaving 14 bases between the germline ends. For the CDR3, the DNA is TGCGCCAGCAGCCAAGATAGCACAGGGAGGGCTGAAGCTTTCTTT. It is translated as CASSQDSTGRAEAFF.

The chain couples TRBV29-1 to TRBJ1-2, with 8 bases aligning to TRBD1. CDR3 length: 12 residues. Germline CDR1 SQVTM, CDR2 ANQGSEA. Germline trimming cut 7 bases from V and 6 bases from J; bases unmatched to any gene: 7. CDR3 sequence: CSAETGVDGYTF. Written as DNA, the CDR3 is TGCAGCGCCGAGACAGGGGTTGATGGCTACACCTTC.

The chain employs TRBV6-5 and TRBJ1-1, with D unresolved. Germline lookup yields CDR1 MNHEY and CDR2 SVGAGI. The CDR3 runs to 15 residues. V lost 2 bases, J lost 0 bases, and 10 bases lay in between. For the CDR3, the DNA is TGTGCCAGCAGTTACCAACCGGGGATGAACACTGAAGCTTTCTTT. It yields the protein CASSYQPGMNTEAFF.